This entry describes one TCR beta chain. This record comes from a study of blood T cell repertoires in COVID-19. Study summary: There were acute and convalescent COVID-19 samples, and they came from the United States, Italy and Spain. Nucleic acid was either cDNA or gDNA, and it came from T cells, B-cell-depleted T cells, or PBMCs.

V was pared by 1 base and J by 8 bases, with 9 bases of the junction left unmatched. The CDR3 sequence is 16 residues long. In germline, CDR1 is SGHRS, CDR2 YFSETQ. The data were produced by immunoSEQ multiplex PCR, yet TCRdb's version contains in-frame clones alone and is incomplete. The sample carries 200,000 to 300,000 clones, 88% recorded once. The specimen sequenced was peripheral blood. The receptor was derived from a man between 60 and 75 years old who had recovered from COVID-19. The rearrangement joins TRBV5-1 to TRBJ2-3, with 11 bases aligning to TRBD2. The DNA of the CDR3 is TGCGCCAGCAGCTTGAGTAGCGGGGGGGTTTCGGCTACGCAGTATTTT. This codes for CASSLSSGGVSATQYF.